This T cell receptor beta chain was observed in a study of CD8+CD57+ T cells in acquired aplastic anemia. Across the whole study: When averaged, DNA from sorted CD4+ and CD8+ cells came to around 3.4 ug.

The template for TCR beta VDJ and CDR3 sequence profiling was genomic DNA. MiXCR, applied by TCRdb to the reads, yields one record per CDR3 protein. The table has around 120,000 distinct CDR3 sequences, 40% seen once. Overall study results and limits: No significant patient-versus-control difference appeared in CD8+ Simpson's diversity.

Only patients with CD8+CD57+ cell expansion on flow cytometry were chosen for sequencing. Patients were therapy-naive when their blood was sampled. This CDR3 has 12 amino acids. With 5 bases removed from V and 1 base from J, the gap between germline ends came to 8 bases. Germline loops: CDR1 DFQATT, CDR2 SNEGSKA (reference sequence). This clonotype was found many times. Its matching antigen is unknown. J is TRBJ1-1 and V is TRBV20-1; no definite D call. This clonotype originated in a human donor with aplastic anemia. The sequenced sample was sorted CD4+, CD8+, or CD8+CD57+ T cells (not recorded which) from PBMCs. The CDR3 spells CSADLENTEAFF. CDR3 DNA sequence: TGCAGTGCTGATCTCGAGAACACTGAAGCTTTCTTT.